This passage covers 29 T cell receptor beta chains from one sample sequenced in a study of T cells in Graves' hyperthyroidism and ophthalmopathy. The TCR beta CDR3 regions underwent amplification using RNA transcripts as the source. With the HTBI primer set, the TCR CDR3 went through a first round of RT-PCR. TCRdb independently ran MiXCR on the multiplex PCR reads; one entry per CDR3 protein. The sample has 500,000 to 800,000 distinct CDR3 sequences, 45% seen once. Sequencing used peripheral blood or thyroid tissue (not recorded which). The receptors here all came from an adult man with Graves' disease, either hyperthyroidism or ophthalmopathy (not recorded which).

There are a few counts of this clonotype. V gene TRBV7-2 combines with J gene TRBJ1-4, with D hard to call. V dropped 3 bases and J dropped 0 bases, with 11 bases sitting between them. This CDR3 is built from 16 residues. Per the germline V gene, CDR1 is SGHTA and CDR2 is FQGNSA. The CDR3 is CASSFLGSATNEKLFF. The CDR3 nucleotides read TGTGCCAGCAGCTTTTTGGGGAGTGCAACTAATGAAAAACTGTTTTTT.

This clonotype was detected a few times. The chain uses TRBV13 and TRBJ2-7; 13 bases match TRBD2. The V and J ends lost 5 bases and 7 bases, in that order; junction bases with no gene match: 8. Per the germline V gene, CDR1 is PRHDT and CDR2 is FYEKMQ (reference sequence). The CDR3 is 15 amino acids. This CDR3 is CASSARLAGGREQYF. CDR3 nucleotides: TGTGCCAGCAGCGCACGACTAGCGGGAGGTCGTGAGCAGTACTTC.

This chain joins TRBV7-9 and TRBJ1-5; D is ambiguous. This CDR3 has 12 amino acids. Between the trimmed V and J ends, which lost 4 bases and 9 bases, there was a span of 10 bases. Germline V CDR1 and CDR2: SEHNR, FQNEAQ (reference sequence). The DNA for the CDR3 is TGTGCCAGCAGCTCCCTCGAGGGGCCCCAGCATTTT. Amino acids: CASSSLEGPQHF.

This clonotype was detected only a few times. The chain links TRBV20-1 to TRBJ1-1; D is undetermined. V was clipped by 6 bases and J by 1 base, with 9 bases between them. CDR3 size: 12 residues. Germline V gene sequence: CDR1 DFQATT, CDR2 SNEGSKA (reference sequence). The CDR3 DNA reads TGCAGTGCCTTACCCAAGAACACTGAAGCTTTCTTT. Translation gives CSALPKNTEAFF.

The chain has TRBV7-8 and TRBJ2-5; 7 nucleotides align to TRBD1. With V trimmed by 2 bases and J by 1 base, 10 bases remained unmatched. Germline loops: CDR1 SGHVS, CDR2 FQNEAQ. This CDR3 spans 17 amino acids. CDR3 bases: TGTGCCAGCAGCTTACAACTCAGGGGGACCGTCCAAGAGACCCAGTACTTC. The encoded protein is CASSLQLRGTVQETQYF.

The genes are TRBV29-1 and TRBJ2-7, with D tentatively TRBD2 (5 bases). The J call may be mistaken, given a closer DNA end match to TRBJ2-1. The germline V gene has CDR1 SQVTM and CDR2 ANQGSEA. The CDR3 consists of 11 residues. In DNA, the CDR3 is TGCAGCGTCCGCTTTGGAGGAGGGCAGTTCTTC. Residues: CSVRFGGGQFF.

The rearrangement joins TRBV29-1 to TRBJ1-2; possibly TRBD1 for D (5 bases). Germline V gives CDR1 SQVTM, CDR2 ANQGSEA. This CDR3 has 16 amino acids. The V end was cut by 5 bases, the J end by 4 bases, with 23 bases between. CDR3 in DNA: TGCAGCGTTATTAGCTCAATGCAGGGCTTGGGCTATGGCTACACCTTC. The encoded protein is CSVISSMQGLGYGYTF.

This clonotype was counted many times. This sequence joins TRBV7-9 and TRBJ1-4; D is possibly TRBD1 (6 bases). V lost 5 bases to trimming and J lost 4 bases, with 11 bases between them. Germline assignment: CDR1 SEHNR and CDR2 FQNEAQ (reference sequence). The CDR3 runs to 14 residues. The CDR3 sequence is CASSQGLGNEKLFF. For the CDR3, the DNA is TGTGCCAGCAGCCAGGGGTTAGGTAATGAAAAACTGTTTTTT.

This clonotype was recorded at least ten times. The J gene is TRBJ1-1, the V gene TRBV10-3, with D perhaps TRBD1 (5 bases). CDR3 size: 14 residues. V was pared by 8 bases and J by 1 base, with 14 bases between. The germline V gene encodes CDR1 ENHRY and CDR2 SYGVKD. CDR3 protein: CAIERDRGNTEAFF. As DNA, the CDR3 is TGTGCCATCGAGCGGGACCGTGGGAACACTGAAGCTTTCTTT.

This clonotype was seen a handful of times. V usage is TRBV7-6 and J usage is TRBJ1-4; D gene ambiguous. Per germline, CDR1 SGHVS and CDR2 FNYEAQ. Trimming removed 0 bases from V and 2 bases from J, with 10 bases in between. The CDR3 runs to 16 residues. The CDR3 region has the DNA TGTGCCAGCAGCTTAGCGTTTGGCTCCACTAATGAAAAACTGTTTTTT. It yields the protein CASSLAFGSTNEKLFF. Variable domain in full (rest from reference TRBV7-6 and TRBJ1-4): GAGVSQSPRYKVTKRGQDVALRCDPISGHVSLYWYRQALGQGPEFLTYFNYEAQQDKSGLPNDRFSAERPEGSISTLTIQRTEQRDSAMYRCASSLAFGSTNEKLFFGSGTQLSVL.

This chain links TRBV10-3 with TRBJ2-7, with 10 bases fitting TRBD2. Germline V gene lookup returns CDR1 ENHRY and CDR2 SYGVKD. V dropped 10 bases and J dropped 4; count of bases not matched to a gene: 22. The CDR3 is 18 amino acids. CDR3: CASSRTVPGLATVYEQYF. DNA of the CDR3: TGTGCCAGCAGCCGGACTGTACCGGGACTAGCGACCGTTTACGAGCAGTACTTC.

The chain carries TRBV20-1 and TRBJ1-5, with TRBD1 identical over 8 bases. Germline CDR1 is DFQATT and CDR2 is SNEGSKA (reference sequence). V shed 6 bases and J 1 base; nucleotides not matched to a gene: 5. The CDR3 contains 14 residues. CDR3 sequence reads: CSAIDRGSNQPQHF. The CDR3 DNA follows: TGCAGTGCCATAGACAGGGGAAGCAATCAGCCCCAGCATTTT.

This clonotype was seen a few times. This chain connects TRBV10-2 to TRBJ2-5; D may correspond to TRBD1 or TRBD2 (6 bases each). The CDR3 runs 14 residues. The V and J ends lost 5 bases and 3 bases respectively, with 13 bases between them. The germline gives CDR1 WSHSY, CDR2 SAAADI. DNA for the CDR3: TGCGCCAGCAGTTTTGGGGGGCTAAAAGAGACCCAGTACTTC. The encoded protein is CASSFGGLKETQYF.

This clonotype was counted only a few times. At one boundary the junction diverges from the germline segment, which might be a read error. As DNA, the CDR3 is TGCGCCAGCAGCCAAGATCTCAGAGGGTATAATTCACCCCTCCACTTT. It yields the protein CASSQDLRGYNSPLHF. V is TRBV14 and J is TRBJ1-6; no reliable D call. CDR1 is SGHDN, CDR2 FVKESK, per germline. This CDR3 comprises 16 residues.

CDR3 in amino acids: CATSSRGQSYGYTF. CDR3 coding DNA: TGTGCCACCAGTAGCAGGGGACAGTCCTATGGCTACACCTTC. The rearrangement joins TRBV24-1 to TRBJ1-2; TRBD1 matches at 7 bases. The CDR3 has 14 amino acids. Germline CDR1 KGHDR, CDR2 SFDVKD. The J segment lost 4 bases and the V segment lost 6 bases, leaving 7 bases of the junction unmatched.

This clonotype was detected a few times. This chain uses TRBV7-9 with TRBJ1-6; D unclear. In germline, CDR1 is SEHNR, CDR2 FQNEAQ (reference sequence). Trimming pared 7 bases from V and 7 bases from J, leaving 20 bases between. CDR3 length: 16 amino acids. CDR3 amino acids: CASKSQRYLRNSPLHF. The DNA for the CDR3 is TGTGCCAGCAAATCCCAGCGGTACTTGCGAAATTCACCCCTCCACTTT.

This clonotype was seen only once. This may stem from a read error, because a much larger clone lies one nucleotide away. The chain employs TRBV7-9 and TRBJ1-6; D possibly corresponds to TRBD1 (5 bases). This CDR3 has 15 residues. The germline gives CDR1 SEHNR, CDR2 FQNEAQ (reference sequence). The CDR3 region has the DNA TGTGCCAACAGCTTCGGGGCGTTGAGATTGTCACCCCTCCACTTT. Amino acid sequence: CANSFGALRLSPLHF.

The chain combines TRBV2 with TRBJ1-3; TRBD1 might be the D (5 bases). The V gene lost 4 bases and the J gene lost 0 bases, with 10 bases spanning the gap. Germline assignment: CDR1 SNHLY and CDR2 FYNNEI. CDR3 length: 15 amino acids. The CDR3 DNA follows: TGTGCCAGCAGTGGGAGGGGCGGCTCTGGAAACACCATATATTTT. Translation gives CASSGRGGSGNTIYF.

The rearrangement links TRBV20-1 to TRBJ2-7; a possible D gene is TRBD2 (6 bases). The CDR3 runs to 14 residues. Germline lookup yields CDR1 DFQATT and CDR2 SNEGSKA (reference sequence). Trimming took 5 bases from V and 2 from J, leaving 16 bases between them. CDR3 DNA sequence: TGCAGTGCTTTTCTCCCCGGGGGTACCTACGAGCAGTACTTC. This sequence encodes CSAFLPGGTYEQYF.

The rearrangement uses TRBV6-5 and TRBJ1-2; D is undetermined. Trimming stripped 2 bases from V and 3 bases from J, with 7 bases between. The germline V gene encodes CDR1 MNHEY and CDR2 SVGAGI. The CDR3 length is 13 residues. The CDR3, as DNA: TGTGCCAGCAGTTACGTGGGTGACTATGGCTACACCTTC. Its protein product is CASSYVGDYGYTF.

In its sample, this clonotype was seen many times. V is TRBV2 and J is TRBJ2-5, with a weak D call TRBD1 (6 bases). The length of the CDR3 is 12 residues. Trimming removed 7 bases at V and 2 bases at J, with 8 bases between. CDR1 SNHLY and CDR2 FYNNEI come from the germline V gene. The CDR3, as DNA: TGTGCCAGCAATAGGGGGCAAGAGACCCAGTACTTC. Its translation: CASNRGQETQYF. Supplemented by reference TRBV2 and TRBJ2-5, the full variable domain reads EPEVTQTPSHQVTQMGQEVILRCVPISNHLYFYWYRQILGQKVEFLVSFYNNEISEKSEIFDDQFSVERPDGSNFTLKIRSTKLEDSAMYFCASNRGQETQYFGPGTRLLVL.

The J gene is TRBJ2-5, the V gene TRBV29-1; 8 bases are a match to TRBD1. Germline V lookup: CDR1 SQVTM, CDR2 ANQGSEA. The trim removed 6 bases at V and 11 bases at J, leaving 11 bases unmatched. CDR3 size: 12 residues. This chain's CDR3 is CSVRTGPGNQYF. The CDR3 coding sequence is TGCAGCGTCAGGACAGGGCCGGGGAATCAGTACTTC. The full variable domain, its missing parts supplied by reference TRBV29-1 and TRBJ2-5, is SAVISQKPSRDICQRGTSLTIQCQVDSQVTMMFWYRQQPGQSLTLIATANQGSEATYESGFVIDKFPISRPNLTFSTLTVSNMSPEDSSIYLCSVRTGPGNQYFGPGTRLLVL.

The chain links TRBV20-1 to TRBJ2-7, with D hard to call. The germline CDR1 and CDR2 sequences are DFQATT and SNEGSKA (reference sequence). V dropped 7 bases and J dropped 6 bases, with 22 bases sitting between them. CDR3 length: 14 residues. CDR3 sequence: CSGLLRPPDREQYF. The CDR3 bases are TGCAGTGGTCTCCTACGGCCCCCAGATCGCGAGCAGTACTTC.

This clonotype was detected only a few times. This chain links TRBV7-9 with TRBJ2-5; 7 positions agree with TRBD2. The CDR3 totals 15 residues. Per the germline V gene, CDR1 is SEHNR and CDR2 is FQNEAQ (reference sequence). V was pared by 3 bases and J by 0 bases, with 4 bases of the junction left unmatched. This chain's CDR3 is CASSLHGGYQETQYF. CDR3 nucleotides: TGTGCCAGCAGCTTGCACGGGGGGTACCAAGAGACCCAGTACTTC.

The V and J genes are TRBV2 and TRBJ1-2; TRBD1 agrees at 12 bases. Trimming at V came to 10 bases and at J to 4 bases, leaving 13 bases not matched to a gene. Germline V gives CDR1 SNHLY, CDR2 FYNNEI. This CDR3 has 16 amino acids. This CDR3 reads CATSRGQGAGAYGYTF. CDR3 sequence (DNA): TGTGCCACCAGCAGGGGACAGGGGGCGGGGGCCTATGGCTACACCTTC.

This clonotype was detected only a few times. CDR3 sequence reads: CAIRGVDREAFF. CDR3 nucleotides: TGTGCCATCAGAGGCGTGGATAGGGAAGCTTTCTTT. V is TRBV10-3 and J is TRBJ1-1; D remains unclear. The CDR3 spans 12 residues. Trimming pared 6 bases from V and 8 bases from J, leaving 13 bases between. Germline V gene lookup returns CDR1 ENHRY and CDR2 SYGVKD.

The table lists this clonotype with many counts. This rearrangement joins TRBV15 to TRBJ2-2, with D possibly being TRBD1 (5 bases). The CDR3 is 15 residues long. V lost 1 base, J lost 4 bases, and 10 bases lay in between. In germline, CDR1 is LNHNV, CDR2 YYDKDF (reference sequence). As DNA, the CDR3 is TGTGCCACCAGCAGAGGGGCAGGGTTCACCGGGGAGCTGTTTTTT. Translated, it gives CATSRGAGFTGELFF.

This chain links TRBV9 with TRBJ2-2, with D unclear. CDR3 length: 15 amino acids. CDR1 SGDLS and CDR2 YYNGEE come from the germline V gene. The V gene lost 0 bases and the J gene lost 0 bases, with 6 bases spanning the gap. CDR3 nucleotide sequence: TGTGCCAGCAGCGTAGCCAGCACGAACACCGGGGAGCTGTTTTTT. Protein: CASSVASTNTGELFF.

The chain has TRBV9 and TRBJ1-2, with unresolved D. Per the germline V gene, CDR1 is SGDLS and CDR2 is YYNGEE. Trimming cost V 4 bases and J 2 bases, with 12 bases left between them. The CDR3 runs to 14 residues. This chain's CDR3 is CASSQSVRNYGYTF. The CDR3 bases are TGTGCCAGCAGCCAATCAGTCCGGAACTATGGCTACACCTTC.